Presented here are 23 T cell receptor beta chains from one specimen sequenced in a study of blood T cell repertoires in COVID-19. Assay used: immunoSEQ multiplex PCR; TCRdb lists only in-frame clones, some missing. The profile covers 200,000 to 250,000 clones, with 84% appearing a single time and 7.6% taken by the ten largest. Sequencing used peripheral blood. These receptors were collected from a woman aged 45-65 years with active or convalescent COVID-19.

V and J are TRBV5-1 and TRBJ2-5; 8 positions match TRBD2. V was clipped by 0 bases and J by 5 bases; unmatched bases: 6. CDR1 is SGHRS, CDR2 YFSETQ, per germline. The length of the CDR3 is 15 residues. This CDR3 reads CASSLAGLVQETQYF. The CDR3 DNA follows: TGCGCCAGCAGCTTGGCGGGACTAGTCCAGGAGACCCAGTACTTC.

This clone has a handful of counts. CDR3 bases: TGTGCCAGTGCCGGGGGGGAGGCCCAGCCCCAGCATTTT. Its translation: CASAGGEAQPQHF. The V and J genes are TRBV6-5 and TRBJ1-5; tentative D call: TRBD1 (5 bases). Germline-derived CDR1 and CDR2 are MNHEY and SVGAGI. This CDR3 has 13 amino acids. V lost 9 bases to trimming and J lost 7 bases, with 16 bases between them.

V usage is TRBV5-1 and J usage is TRBJ1-2, with a tentative D call TRBD1 (6 bases). The CDR3 length is 14 residues. The V end lost 2 bases, the J end lost 3 bases, and 11 bases lay between the germline ends. The V gene's germline CDR1 is SGHRS and CDR2 YFSETQ. CDR3 region: CASSFPGQHYGYTF. In DNA form, the CDR3 reads TGCGCCAGCAGCTTCCCAGGACAGCACTATGGCTACACCTTC.

The chain is built from TRBV4-2 and TRBJ1-2; D perhaps matches TRBD1 (6 bases). V was clipped by 0 bases and J by 6 bases, with 11 bases between them. This CDR3 contains 14 residues. Germline CDR1 and CDR2: LGHNA and YNFKEQ. Here the CDR3 DNA reads TGTGCCAGCAGCCAAGATCAGGGGCGGAATGGCTACACCTTC. Its translation is CASSQDQGRNGYTF.

The rearrangement uses TRBV19 and TRBJ2-1; TRBD2 matches 9 bases. This CDR3 contains 14 residues. Germline assignment: CDR1 LNHDA and CDR2 SQIVND (reference sequence). The V and J ends lost 8 bases and 2 bases, in that order; junction bases with no gene match: 4. The CDR3 here is CASGASGTYNEQFF. For the CDR3, the DNA is TGTGCCAGTGGGGCTAGCGGGACCTACAATGAGCAGTTCTTC.

The chain links TRBV18 to TRBJ2-2; 7 bases match TRBD2. The CDR3 runs to 15 residues. The V gene end was trimmed by 3 bases and the J gene end by 1 base; junction bases not matched to a gene: 2. From germline, CDR1 is KGHSH and CDR2 LQKENI. CDR3 in amino acids: CASSPERGNTGELFF. The CDR3 DNA sequence: TGTGCCAGCTCACCGGAGCGGGGGAACACCGGGGAGCTGTTTTTT.

The V call is TRBV7-9, the J call TRBJ2-1; TRBD2 agrees at 10 bases. The CDR3 runs 15 residues. Germline lookup yields CDR1 SEHNR and CDR2 FQNEAQ (reference sequence). V was pared by 1 base and J by 9 bases, with 6 bases of the junction left unmatched. This CDR3 is CASSLEASGRPEQFF. Written as DNA, the CDR3 is TGTGCCAGCAGCTTAGAGGCTAGCGGGAGACCTGAGCAGTTCTTC.

This chain joins TRBV7-2 and TRBJ1-6; no clear D gene. Germline V gives CDR1 SGHTA, CDR2 FQGNSA. The CDR3 is made up of 15 amino acids. V was trimmed by 3 bases and J by 7 bases, leaving 13 bases between them. CDR3 residues: CASSFAARFNSPLHF. The CDR3 bases are TGTGCCAGCAGCTTCGCCGCCAGGTTCAATTCACCCCTCCACTTT.

For the CDR3, the DNA is TGTGCCAGCAGCTTGGAGCCAGGGGGTCAGCCCCAGCATTTT. Protein sequence: CASSLEPGGQPQHF. This sequence joins TRBV5-5 and TRBJ1-5; TRBD1 aligns across 7 bases. The ends lost 0 bases at V and 6 bases at J; junction bases unmatched: 3. Per the germline V gene, CDR1 is SGHKS and CDR2 is YYEKEE (reference sequence). The length of the CDR3 is 14 residues.

The chain joins TRBV19 to TRBJ2-5, with 14 bases that match TRBD2. CDR1 is LNHDA, CDR2 SQIVND, per germline (reference sequence). V shed 8 bases, J shed 5 bases, and the junction held 10 bases outside the gene matches. The CDR3 has 16 residues. CDR3 residues: CASSKPGLAGDETQYF. The CDR3 DNA reads as TGTGCCAGTTCTAAACCGGGACTAGCGGGAGACGAGACCCAGTACTTC.

The rearrangement links TRBV27 to TRBJ1-6; 10 bases align to TRBD1. The CDR3 extends over 17 amino acids. The J segment lost 9 bases and the V segment lost 1 base, leaving 9 bases of the junction unmatched. The germline gives CDR1 MNHEY, CDR2 SMNVEV (reference sequence). In DNA, the CDR3 is TGTGCCAGCAGTTTATGGGTTGGACAGGGGGACAGTTCACCCCTCCACTTT. Protein: CASSLWVGQGDSSPLHF.

The V and J genes are TRBV9 and TRBJ1-6, with D possibly TRBD1 on 5 matching bases. The CDR3 is 15 amino acids. Germline assignment: CDR1 SGDLS and CDR2 YYNGEE. The V end was cut by 1 base, the J end by 8 bases, with 13 bases between. This CDR3 reads CASSVLPGPDSPLHF. In DNA, the CDR3 is TGTGCCAGCAGCGTACTCCCAGGGCCGGATTCACCCCTCCACTTT.

This rearrangement joins TRBV6-5 to TRBJ1-1; D gene uncertain. Germline CDR1 reads MNHEY; CDR2 reads SVGAGI. V dropped 2 bases and J dropped 7 bases, with 8 bases sitting between them. The CDR3 runs to 12 residues. The CDR3 nucleotides are TGTGCCAGCAGTTACGCGGGGATTGAAGCTTTCTTT. Amino acid sequence: CASSYAGIEAFF.

This chain joins TRBV5-1 and TRBJ1-6; 8 positions match TRBD1. The V segment lost 5 bases and the J segment 6 bases; nucleotides outside the gene matches: 13. The germline V gene has CDR1 SGHRS and CDR2 YFSETQ. The CDR3 covers 17 residues. The CDR3 bases are TGCGCCAGCAGGCGCCATCCAGGACAGGGTAGTAATTCACCCCTCCACTTT. Translated, it gives CASRRHPGQGSNSPLHF.

J is TRBJ1-2 and V is TRBV7-9; unclear D gene. Germline loops: CDR1 SEHNR, CDR2 FQNEAQ (reference sequence). With 5 bases removed from V and 3 bases from J, the gap between germline ends came to 10 bases. The CDR3 consists of 13 residues. CDR3 in amino acids: CASSPGADYGYTF. The CDR3, as DNA: TGTGCCAGCAGCCCAGGAGCGGACTATGGCTACACCTTC.

This chain joins TRBV6-5 and TRBJ2-7, with TRBD1 matching over 7 bases. The J segment lost 6 bases and the V segment lost 6 bases, leaving 14 bases of the junction unmatched. This CDR3 spans 15 amino acids. Germline V lookup: CDR1 MNHEY, CDR2 SVGAGI. The CDR3 region has the DNA TGTGCCAGCAGATCGGACAGGATGGGTTTTGGCGAGCAGTACGTC. Protein product: CASRSDRMGFGEQYV.

The gene calls are TRBV12-3 or TRBV12-4 and TRBJ1-2; D is unclear. The CDR3 loop spans 13 amino acids. Trimming shortened V by 1 base and J by 8 bases, and 11 bases separated the two germline ends. As DNA, the CDR3 is TGTGCCAGCAGTTTAGATGTGGGAGGCGGCTACACCTTC. This translates into CASSLDVGGGYTF.

This sequence joins TRBV6-1 and TRBJ1-1; D remains ambiguous. Between the trimmed V and J ends, which lost 1 base and 2 bases, there was a span of 11 bases. Per germline, CDR1 MNHNS and CDR2 SASEGT. The CDR3 runs 15 residues. In DNA, the CDR3 is TGTGCCAGCAGTGAAGGCGCCGCTCCCAACACTGAAGCTTTCTTT. It encodes CASSEGAAPNTEAFF.

The CDR3 DNA reads as TGTGCCAGCAGTGCCTTCTGGCTACAGGCAAAGAGAGATCAGCCCCAGCATTTT. Amino acid sequence: CASSAFWLQAKRDQPQHF. The rearrangement joins TRBV6-1 to TRBJ1-5, with a weak D call TRBD1 (5 bases). CDR1 and CDR2 (germline): MNHNS, SASEGT. Trimming removed 4 bases at V and 5 bases at J, with 24 bases between. This CDR3 has 18 residues.

This clone showed up just once. The chain combines TRBV18 with TRBJ1-4; D is perhaps TRBD1 (6 bases). Germline CDR1 reads KGHSH; CDR2 reads LQKENI. This CDR3 is 15 amino acids long. V lost 6 bases, J lost 0 bases, and 11 bases lay in between. CDR3 sequence: CASSPRQATNEKLFF. CDR3 sequence (DNA): TGTGCCAGCTCCCCGAGACAGGCAACTAATGAAAAACTGTTTTTT.

The J gene is TRBJ1-2, the V gene TRBV5-4, with D possibly TRBD1 on 5 matching bases. The germline V and J ends were trimmed by 2 bases and 2 bases, with 7 bases remaining between them. The CDR3 has 13 amino acids. Per germline, CDR1 SGHNT and CDR2 YYREEE (reference sequence). The DNA for the CDR3 is TGTGCCAGCAGCTTACGGGGGAACTATGGCTACACCTTC. It translates to CASSLRGNYGYTF.

A note on this clone: Different DNA sequences within this sample yield the same CDR3. The chain carries TRBV6-5 and TRBJ1-1; TRBD1 matches 11 bases. The CDR3 covers 14 residues. V was clipped by 5 bases and J by 2 bases; unmatched bases: 1. Germline V gene sequence: CDR1 MNHEY, CDR2 SVGAGI. Here the CDR3 DNA reads TGTGCCAGCAGTAGGACAGGGGGCAACACTGAAGCTTTCTTT. Protein: CASSRTGGNTEAFF.

The V gene is TRBV5-4, the J gene TRBJ1-3; D unclear. Germline V gene lookup returns CDR1 SGHNT and CDR2 YYREEE (reference sequence). There are 16 residues in the CDR3. Trimming removed 0 bases from V and 0 bases from J, with 10 bases in between. The CDR3 DNA reads TGTGCCAGCAGCTTGGAACCGGAGGACTCTGGAAACACCATATATTTT. Its protein product is CASSLEPEDSGNTIYF.